Listed below are T cell receptor beta chains from one sample, sequenced in a study of regulatory T cells in long-lasting Graves disease. One entry per CDR3 protein, called by TCRdb with MiXCR from the multiplex PCR reads. Here the sample spans hundreds of thousands of distinct CDR3 sequences, around 15% being singletons. Separately, the same data were catalogued under a study of T cells in Graves' hyperthyroidism and ophthalmopathy.

Sequenced here: peripheral blood mononuclear cells (PBMCs), sampled at new diagnosis, from a patient treated with antithyroid drugs. These receptors all stem from a woman aged 35-65 years with Graves disease. Each CDR3 is given with its conserved first and last residue. Each record gives: J gene, D gene, CDR3 length, clone size, V gene, CDR3 protein, CDR3 DNA. A D gene is named only where the DNA matches it firmly. Some rows have no size entry. The others give once, few or many, or a class for an expanded clone.

J: TRBJ2-7; D: TRBD2; length: 15; size: -; V: TRBV12-3/TRBV12-4; CDR3: CASSFLAGPSYEQYF; DNA: TGTGCCAGCAGCTTTCTAGCGGGACCATCCTACGAGCAGTACTTC
J: TRBJ2-3; D: TRBD1; length: 14; size: few; V: TRBV10-3; CDR3: CAISGTGAHVTQYF; DNA: TGTGCCATCAGTGGGACAGGAGCACATGTTACGCAGTATTTT
J: TRBJ2-7; D: TRBD1; length: 13; size: many; V: TRBV28; CDR3: CASGDRGRVGQYF; DNA: TGTGCCAGCGGGGACAGGGGGCGGGTAGGGCAGTACTTC
J: TRBJ1-2; D: -; length: 13; size: many; V: TRBV7-9; CDR3: CASSLGPRNGYTF; DNA: TGTGCCAGCAGCCTTGGACCGCGGAATGGCTACACCTTC
J: TRBJ2-7; D: -; length: 13; size: -; V: TRBV12-3/TRBV12-4; CDR3: CASSFFSTYEQYF; DNA: TGTGCCAGCAGTTTTTTTTCCACCTACGAGCAGTACTTC
J: TRBJ1-2; D: -; length: 15; size: many; V: TRBV12-3/TRBV12-4; CDR3: CASSQQPLLDHGYTF; DNA: TGTGCCAGCAGCCAACAGCCGCTCCTAGATCATGGCTACACCTTC
J: TRBJ2-3; D: -; length: 14; size: many; V: TRBV12-3/TRBV12-4; CDR3: CASSPQGITDTQYF; DNA: TGTGCCAGCAGTCCCCAGGGAATCACAGATACGCAGTATTTT
J: TRBJ2-1; D: -; length: 9; size: many; V: TRBV6-1; CDR3: CASGLLQFF; DNA: TGTGCCAGCGGACTTTTGCAGTTCTTC
J: TRBJ1-5; D: -; length: 17; size: -; V: TRBV4-1; CDR3: CASSPVRTTVGNQPQHF; DNA: TGCGCCAGCAGCCCGGTTAGGACGACGGTAGGGAATCAGCCCCAGCATTTT
J: TRBJ1-1; D: -; length: 15; size: -; V: TRBV30; CDR3: CAWTSGEIVLTEAFF; DNA: TGTGCCTGGACTTCTGGAGAAATAGTTCTCACTGAAGCTTTCTTT
J: TRBJ1-1; D: -; length: 14; size: many; V: TRBV29-1; CDR3: CSVELGLRGTEAFF; DNA: TGCAGCGTTGAATTGGGACTGCGGGGGACTGAAGCTTTCTTT
J: TRBJ1-1; D: -; length: 15; size: many; V: TRBV28; CDR3: CASSSGRDFGTEAFF; DNA: TGTGCCAGCAGTTCTGGCAGGGATTTTGGGACTGAAGCTTTCTTT
J: TRBJ2-7; D: -; length: 11; size: many; V: TRBV30; CDR3: CAFVWGYEQYF; DNA: TGTGCCTTTGTTTGGGGTTACGAGCAGTACTTC
J: TRBJ1-4; D: TRBD1; length: 13; size: many; V: TRBV18; CDR3: CASRQGANEKLFF; DNA: TGTGCCAGCCGACAGGGAGCTAATGAAAAACTGTTTTTT
J: TRBJ1-1; D: -; length: 14; size: many; V: TRBV3-1; CDR3: CASSQVQGGAEAFF; DNA: TGTGCCAGCAGCCAGGTCCAGGGTGGAGCAGAAGCTTTCTTT
J: TRBJ2-1; D: -; length: 14; size: many; V: TRBV12-3/TRBV12-4; CDR3: CASRADKTRNEQFF; DNA: TGTGCCAGCAGGGCGGACAAGACTAGAAATGAGCAGTTCTTC
J: TRBJ1-2; D: -; length: 12; size: many; V: TRBV28; CDR3: CASSLQGIAYTF; DNA: TGTGCCAGCAGTTTACAGGGTATAGCCTACACCTTC
J: TRBJ1-4; D: -; length: 14; size: -; V: TRBV5-5; CDR3: CASSLQTGTEKLFF; DNA: TGTGCCAGCAGCCTCCAGACAGGAACTGAAAAACTGTTTTTT
J: TRBJ1-4; D: TRBD1; length: 14; size: -; V: TRBV19; CDR3: CASSIRTGPEKLFF; DNA: TGTGCCAGTAGTATTCGGACAGGGCCTGAAAAACTGTTTTTT
J: TRBJ1-2; D: TRBD1; length: 14; size: few; V: TRBV5-1; CDR3: CASRQNTGGDGYTF; DNA: TGCGCCAGCAGACAGAATACAGGGGGCGATGGCTACACCTTC
J: TRBJ2-1; D: -; length: 15; size: many; V: TRBV5-8; CDR3: CASSSRASWRDEQFF; DNA: TGTGCCAGCAGCTCACGGGCCTCTTGGCGGGATGAGCAGTTCTTC
J: TRBJ2-7; D: -; length: 12; size: -; V: TRBV6-1; CDR3: CASNAPSYEQYF; DNA: TGTGCCAGCAACGCTCCTTCCTACGAGCAGTACTTC
J: TRBJ2-3; D: TRBD2; length: 16; size: -; V: TRBV2; CDR3: CASSYPWGGSTDTQYF; DNA: TGTGCCAGCAGTTACCCCTGGGGGGGAAGCACAGATACGCAGTATTTT
J: TRBJ1-1; D: -; length: 14; size: many; V: TRBV11-1; CDR3: CASSPNGVLLEAFF; DNA: TGTGCCAGCAGCCCTAACGGGGTACTCCTTGAAGCTTTCTTT
J: TRBJ2-2; D: -; length: 15; size: -; V: TRBV19; CDR3: CASTTIWGASGELFF; DNA: TGTGCCAGTACAACTATTTGGGGGGCGAGCGGGGAGCTGTTTTTT
J: TRBJ1-5; D: -; length: 13; size: many; V: TRBV18; CDR3: CASSHGDHQPQHF; DNA: TGTGCCAGCTCACACGGGGACCATCAGCCCCAGCATTTT
J: TRBJ1-5; D: -; length: 14; size: -; V: TRBV6-1; CDR3: CAITEGQTNQPQHF; DNA: TGTGCCATTACCGAAGGACAAACCAATCAGCCCCAGCATTTT
J: TRBJ2-1; D: TRBD2; length: 16; size: -; V: TRBV2; CDR3: CASSEIGGGLRNEQFF; DNA: TGTGCCAGCAGTGAAATAGGCGGGGGGTTAAGGAATGAGCAGTTCTTC
J: TRBJ2-6; D: -; length: 20; size: -; V: TRBV4-1; CDR3: CASSQERGTQTGSGANVLTF; DNA: TGCGCCAGCAGCCAAGAAAGGGGGACGCAAACAGGGTCTGGGGCCAACGTCCTGACTTTC
J: TRBJ1-2; D: -; length: 14; size: many; V: TRBV28; CDR3: CASSFEQSLYGYTF; DNA: TGTGCCAGCAGTTTCGAACAGTCCCTCTATGGCTACACCTTC
J: TRBJ1-1; D: -; length: 16; size: few; V: TRBV9; CDR3: CASSVAPGPLNTEAFF; DNA: TGTGCCAGCAGCGTAGCCCCCGGACCCTTGAACACTGAAGCTTTCTTT
J: TRBJ2-1; D: TRBD2; length: 11; size: many; V: TRBV2; CDR3: CASSTSGGVFF; DNA: TGTGCCAGCAGCACTAGCGGGGGGGTCTTCTTC
J: TRBJ2-7; D: -; length: 13; size: -; V: TRBV15; CDR3: CATSISASYEQYF; DNA: TGTGCCACCAGTATTTCAGCTTCCTACGAGCAGTACTTC
J: TRBJ1-1; D: -; length: 15; size: many; V: TRBV5-1; CDR3: CASSLEGRKGTEAFF; DNA: TGCGCCAGCAGCTTGGAAGGCCGAAAGGGTACTGAAGCTTTCTTT
J: TRBJ1-2; D: -; length: 16; size: -; V: TRBV3-1; CDR3: CASSPRGFGPRGSYTF; DNA: TGTGCCAGCAGCCCCCGCGGCTTCGGGCCGAGGGGCAGCTACACCTTC
J: TRBJ2-7; D: -; length: 13; size: many; V: TRBV12-3/TRBV12-4; CDR3: CASSLPPAREQYF; DNA: TGTGCCAGCAGTTTACCCCCAGCACGGGAACAGTACTTC
J: TRBJ1-1; D: -; length: 16; size: many; V: TRBV3-1; CDR3: CASSQVTGPRTDEAFF; DNA: TGTGCCAGCAGCCAAGTCACAGGCCCCCGGACCGATGAAGCTTTCTTT
J: TRBJ2-7; D: TRBD2; length: 15; size: many; V: TRBV12-3/TRBV12-4; CDR3: CASSFERGGSYEQYF; DNA: TGTGCCAGCAGTTTTGAGCGGGGGGGTTCCTACGAGCAGTACTTC
J: TRBJ1-1; D: -; length: 14; size: many; V: TRBV7-9; CDR3: CASSLSRLNTEAFF; DNA: TGTGCCAGCAGCTTGAGTCGGTTGAACACTGAAGCTTTCTTT
J: TRBJ2-1; D: TRBD1; length: 15; size: few; V: TRBV6-1; CDR3: CASSGTGGLYNEQFF; DNA: TGTGCCAGCAGTGGTACAGGGGGATTGTACAATGAGCAGTTCTTC
J: TRBJ1-2; D: -; length: 14; size: many; V: TRBV19; CDR3: CASSILGSAPHYTF; DNA: TGTGCCAGTAGTATTTTAGGATCAGCCCCTCACTACACCTTC
J: TRBJ2-1; D: TRBD1; length: 14; size: few; V: TRBV19; CDR3: CASSNRGMYNEQFF; DNA: TGTGCCAGCTCTAACAGGGGTATGTACAATGAGCAGTTCTTC
J: TRBJ2-5; D: -; length: 14; size: -; V: TRBV12-5; CDR3: CASGLAGAKETQYF; DNA: TGTGCTAGTGGTTTGGCAGGGGCGAAAGAGACCCAGTACTTC